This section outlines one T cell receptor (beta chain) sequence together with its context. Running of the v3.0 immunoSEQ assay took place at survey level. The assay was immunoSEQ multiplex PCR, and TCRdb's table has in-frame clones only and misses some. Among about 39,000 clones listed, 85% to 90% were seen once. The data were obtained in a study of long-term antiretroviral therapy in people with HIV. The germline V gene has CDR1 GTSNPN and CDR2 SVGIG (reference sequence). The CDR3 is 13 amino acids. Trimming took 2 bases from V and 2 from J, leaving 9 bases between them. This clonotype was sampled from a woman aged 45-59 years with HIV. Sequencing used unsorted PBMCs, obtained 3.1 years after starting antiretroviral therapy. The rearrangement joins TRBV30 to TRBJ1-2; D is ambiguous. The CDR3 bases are TGTGCCTGGAGTACGAGGCCGAACTATGGCTACACCTTC. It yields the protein CAWSTRPNYGYTF.